What follows are 8 T cell receptor beta chains derived from one specimen sequenced in a study of shared clonotypes between healthy human individuals. Assay: immunoSEQ multiplex PCR; the TCRdb copy retains only in-frame clones and omits some. Found here are about 380,000 clones, approximately 96% of them singletons; the top ten hold approximately 0.32%. Material for sequencing was memory CD8+ T cells sorted from blood. The subset denotes: CD45RO+ cells pooled with CCR7-negative TemRA cells. Receptors were obtained from a man aged 30-40 years in good health.

The chain recombines TRBV29-1 with TRBJ2-3, with TRBD1 identical over 9 bases. With V trimmed by 6 bases and J by 5 bases, 9 bases remained unmatched. Germline CDR1 and CDR2: SQVTM and ANQGSEA. The CDR3 spans 14 residues. CDR3 bases: TGCAGCGTAGCCGGGACAGGGTTGGAAGATACGCAGTATTTT. This sequence encodes CSVAGTGLEDTQYF.

The rearrangement links TRBV5-6 to TRBJ2-5, with 8 bases aligning to TRBD1. The CDR3 sequence is 15 residues long. J gave up 5 bases and V 2 bases, and 8 bases lay outside the gene matches. Germline V lookup: CDR1 SGHDT, CDR2 YYEEEE. CDR3 sequence reads: CASSFQGASFETQYF. The CDR3 bases are TGTGCCAGCAGCTTCCAGGGGGCGAGTTTTGAGACCCAGTACTTC.

This chain links TRBV6-6 with TRBJ2-7; TRBD1 agrees at 9 bases. V shed 7 bases and J 1 base; nucleotides not matched to a gene: 8. Germline V CDR1 and CDR2: MNHNY, SVGAGI (reference sequence). There are 15 residues in the CDR3. The CDR3 region is CASTSRGQGSYEQYF. DNA for the CDR3: TGTGCCAGCACCAGCAGGGGACAGGGTTCCTACGAGCAGTACTTC.

V usage is TRBV9 and J usage is TRBJ2-5; a possible D gene is TRBD2 (6 bases). CDR3 size: 19 residues. CDR1 is SGDLS, CDR2 YYNGEE, per germline. V shed 1 base and J shed 0 bases, with 22 bases lying between them. CDR3 coding DNA: TGTGCCAGCAGCGTAAGCCCCAGGAGGGCTGGGGGGTACCAAGAGACCCAGTACTTC. Translated, it gives CASSVSPRRAGGYQETQYF. Looking up the rest from reference TRBV9 and TRBJ2-5 gives the full variable domain: DSGVTQTPKHLITATGQRVTLRCSPRSGDLSVYWYQQSLDQGLQFLIQYYNGEERAKGNILERFSAQQFPDLHSELNLSSLELGDSALYFCASSVSPRRAGGYQETQYFGPGTRLLVL.

This clone appeared many times. The V call is TRBV7-9, the J call TRBJ1-1; D uncertain. V was pared by 2 bases and J by 1 base, with 2 bases between. CDR3 size: 12 residues. From germline, CDR1 is SEHNR and CDR2 FQNEAQ (reference sequence). The CDR3 bases are TGTGCCAGCAGCTTACAGAACACTGAAGCTTTCTTT. Its translation is CASSLQNTEAFF.

CDR3 protein: CASSLYRGATETQYF. CDR3 nucleotide sequence: TGCGCCAGCAGCTTGTACCGGGGGGCTACGGAGACCCAGTACTTC. The chain recombines TRBV5-1 with TRBJ2-5; D is possibly TRBD2 (7 bases). Germline CDR1 SGHRS, CDR2 YFSETQ. Trimming removed 1 base from V and 5 bases from J, with 15 bases in between. This CDR3 contains 15 residues. Full variable domain (missing parts from reference TRBV5-1 and TRBJ2-5): KAGVTQTPRYLIKTRGQQVTLSCSPISGHRSVSWYQQTPGQGLQFLFEYFSETQRNKGNFPGRFSGRQFSNSRSEMNVSTLELGDSALYLCASSLYRGATETQYFGPGTRLLVL.

The CDR3 region has the DNA TGTGCCAGCAGCTTGGTACGGACCGGAGGAGGGGCCAACGTCCTGACTTTC. This gives the protein CASSLVRTGGGANVLTF. The J gene is TRBJ2-6, the V gene TRBV5-4; tentatively, D is TRBD2 (5 bases). Deletions cut 0 bases from V and 4 bases from J, with 14 bases between. This CDR3 region has 17 residues. CDR1 is SGHNT and CDR2 is YYREEE in the germline V gene (reference sequence).

The CDR3 DNA reads TGTGCCAGCAGCTTCCACAATGAGCAGTTCTTC. It codes for CASSFHNEQFF. V and J are TRBV5-5 and TRBJ2-1; D gene unclear. The CDR3 extends over 11 amino acids. The germline CDR1 and CDR2 sequences are SGHKS and YYEKEE (reference sequence). Between the trimmed V and J ends, which lost 2 bases and 5 bases, there was a span of 2 bases.